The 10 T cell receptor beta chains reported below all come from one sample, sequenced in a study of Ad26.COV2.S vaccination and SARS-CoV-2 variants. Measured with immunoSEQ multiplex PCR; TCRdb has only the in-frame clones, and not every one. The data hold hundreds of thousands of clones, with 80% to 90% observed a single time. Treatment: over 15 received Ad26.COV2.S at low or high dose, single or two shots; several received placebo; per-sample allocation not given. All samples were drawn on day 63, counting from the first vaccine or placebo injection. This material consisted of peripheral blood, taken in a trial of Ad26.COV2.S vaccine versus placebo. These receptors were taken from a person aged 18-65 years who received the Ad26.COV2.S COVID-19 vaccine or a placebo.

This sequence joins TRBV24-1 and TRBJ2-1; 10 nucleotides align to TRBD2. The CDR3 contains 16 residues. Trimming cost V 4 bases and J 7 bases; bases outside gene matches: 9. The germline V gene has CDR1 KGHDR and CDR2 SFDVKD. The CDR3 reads CATSDPTSGASNEQFF. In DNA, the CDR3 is TGTGCCACCAGTGACCCTACTAGCGGGGCCTCTAATGAGCAGTTCTTC.

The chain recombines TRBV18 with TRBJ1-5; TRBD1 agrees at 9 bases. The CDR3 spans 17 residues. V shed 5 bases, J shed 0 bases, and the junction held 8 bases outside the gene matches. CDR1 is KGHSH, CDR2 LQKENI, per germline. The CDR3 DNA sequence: TGTGCCAGCTCAGCGCCCGGGACAGGGAATAGCAATCAGCCCCAGCATTTT. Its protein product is CASSAPGTGNSNQPQHF.

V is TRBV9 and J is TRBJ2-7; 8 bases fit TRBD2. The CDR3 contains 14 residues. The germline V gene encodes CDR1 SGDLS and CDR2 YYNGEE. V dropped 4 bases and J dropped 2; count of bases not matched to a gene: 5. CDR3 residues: CASSPTSGPYEQYF. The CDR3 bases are TGTGCCAGCAGCCCTACTAGCGGACCCTACGAGCAGTACTTC.

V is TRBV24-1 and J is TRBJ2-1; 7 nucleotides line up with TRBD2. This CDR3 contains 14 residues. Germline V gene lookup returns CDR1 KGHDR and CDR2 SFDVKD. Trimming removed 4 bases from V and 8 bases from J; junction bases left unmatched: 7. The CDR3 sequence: CATSDLKGRDEQFF. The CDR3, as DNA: TGTGCCACCAGTGACCTCAAGGGGAGGGATGAGCAGTTCTTC.

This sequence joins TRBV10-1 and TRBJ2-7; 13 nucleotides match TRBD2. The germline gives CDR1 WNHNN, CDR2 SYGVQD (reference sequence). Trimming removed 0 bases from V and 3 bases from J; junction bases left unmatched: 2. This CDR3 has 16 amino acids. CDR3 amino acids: CASSESGTSGVYEQYF. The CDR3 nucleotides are TGCGCCAGCAGTGAGTCCGGGACTAGCGGGGTCTACGAGCAGTACTTC.

CDR3 loop: CASSPVGQAQETQYF. The CDR3 DNA reads as TGTGCCAGCAGCCCAGTCGGACAGGCCCAAGAGACCCAGTACTTC. The rearrangement uses TRBV5-5 and TRBJ2-5; the match to TRBD1 covers 7 bases. Germline loops: CDR1 SGHKS, CDR2 YYEKEE (reference sequence). This CDR3 has 15 residues. V trimming: 4 bases; J trimming: 1 base; junction bases outside the gene matches: 7. Full variable domain (missing parts from reference TRBV5-5 and TRBJ2-5): DAGVTQSPTHLIKTRGQQVTLRCSPISGHKSVSWYQQVLGQGPQFIFQYYEKEERGRGNFPDRFSARQFPNYSSELNVNALLLGDSALYLCASSPVGQAQETQYFGPGTRLLVL.

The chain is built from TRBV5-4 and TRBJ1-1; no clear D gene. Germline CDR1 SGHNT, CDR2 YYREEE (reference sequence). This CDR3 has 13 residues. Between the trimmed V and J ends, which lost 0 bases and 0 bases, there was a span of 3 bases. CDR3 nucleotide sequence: TGTGCCAGCAGCTTGGAGATGAACACTGAAGCTTTCTTT. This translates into CASSLEMNTEAFF. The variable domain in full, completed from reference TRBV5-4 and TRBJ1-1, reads ETGVTQSPTHLIKTRGQQVTLRCSSQSGHNTVSWYQQALGQGPQFIFQYYREEENGRGNFPPRFSGLQFPNYSSELNVNALELDDSALYLCASSLEMNTEAFFGQGTRLTVV.

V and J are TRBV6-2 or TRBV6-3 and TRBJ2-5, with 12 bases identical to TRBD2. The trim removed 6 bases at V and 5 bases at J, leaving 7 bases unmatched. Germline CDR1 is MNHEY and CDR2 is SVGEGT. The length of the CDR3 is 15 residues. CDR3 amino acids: CASRPSGRGPETQYF. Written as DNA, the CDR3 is TGTGCCAGCAGACCTAGCGGGAGGGGGCCGGAGACCCAGTACTTC.

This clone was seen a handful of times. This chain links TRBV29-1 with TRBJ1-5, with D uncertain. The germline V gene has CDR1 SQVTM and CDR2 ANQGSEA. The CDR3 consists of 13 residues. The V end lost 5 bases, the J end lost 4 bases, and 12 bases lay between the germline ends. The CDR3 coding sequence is TGCAGCGTTCAAAGGACGGATAATCAGCCCCAGCATTTT. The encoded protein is CSVQRTDNQPQHF.

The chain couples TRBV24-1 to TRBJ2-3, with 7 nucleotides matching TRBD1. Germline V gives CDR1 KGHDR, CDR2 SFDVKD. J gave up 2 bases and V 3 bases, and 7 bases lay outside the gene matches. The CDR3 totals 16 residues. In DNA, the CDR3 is TGTGCCACCAGTGATCCACAGGGGTCAGCCACAGATACGCAGTATTTT. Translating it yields CATSDPQGSATDTQYF.